This entry describes one T cell receptor (beta chain). The antigen it recognizes is unknown. No quality values exist for individual bases; no much larger clone is one base distant. Participants in the prospective study were enrolled through a virtual design, were aged roughly 18 to 100 years, and lived in 20 to 30 United States geographic areas. Cohort assignment in the prospective study relied on participant-reported clinical history from a screening survey and a study questionnaire. Recovered participants in ImmuneRACE Cohort 3 were defined by two consecutive negative NP/OP PCR tests, clearance by a healthcare professional, or resolution of symptoms. Mobile phlebotomists in the prospective study collected whole blood, serum and a nasopharyngeal or oropharyngeal swab from every participant. Prospective study participants could optionally give additional blood draws and questionnaires over a roughly two-month period. Prospective study blood samples were shipped either frozen or at room temperature before DNA extraction.

The immunoSEQ Assay, a bias-controlled multiplex PCR, was used to amplify TCRbeta CDR3 regions from genomic DNA. The authors processed their data as follows. The number of nucleated cells in each sample was estimated from the amplification of reference gene primers within the assay. To quantify the absolute abundance of each unique TCRbeta CDR3 rearrangement, sequence reads were collapsed and filtered. For each sample, productive Simpson clonality was calculated by taking the square root of Simpson's diversity index across productive rearrangements. TCRdb obtained this table from immuneACCESS and retained in-frame rearrangements with V and J assigned. These tables miss some clones; where compared with another copy, unresolved V genes account for less than half of the shortfall, and the remainder is unexplained. V, J and clone size derive from that table, while D and trimming were established from the DNA sequence. The sample table holds just over 300,000 clones, of which 85% to 90% were seen once. The ten largest clones take up about 4.2% of the sample.

These data come from a study of blood T cell repertoires in COVID-19 (dated by TCRdb to the early 2020s). The study in broad terms: The collaborator samples originated in the United States, Italy and Spain and spanned the acute and convalescent phases of COVID-19. Where available, HLA class I and class II types were taken from metadata supplied by the sample provider and were not determined by assay-based typing. Subjects who had been exposed to COVID-19, were actively infected with it, or had recovered from it provided the deeply sampled blood TCRbeta repertoires that made up the dataset. The prospective study material was composed of cDNA or gDNA derived from T cells, B-cell-depleted T cells, or PBMCs. The samples were drawn from the first 160 participants of the ongoing ImmuneRACE study and from 1,254 subjects provided by 6 global collaborators. A de-identified subject ID, COVID-19 status, age in years and sex were almost always included in the sample metadata. The repertoires were made available in a free public database intended to serve as a resource for research on the immune response to SARS-CoV-2.

The investigation overall reported the following: The quantity of clinical and demographic metadata differed by source and by participant and was supplied without curation.

Trimming leaves V shorter by 5 bases and J shorter by 6 bases, with the junction holding 14 bases beyond the gene matches. The CDR3 sequence holds 17 residues, the cysteine and phenylalanine included. Left in the record is the CDR3 DNA by itself, 51 bases read in frame from the first base. Reading the germline V gene gives CDR1 SGHRS and CDR2 YFSETQ. This sequence originates from a man aged 25-45 years who had recovered from COVID-19. The specimen sequenced was PBMCs or T cells enriched from blood (not recorded which). The rearrangement combines TRBV5-1 with TRBJ2-2, with 9 central nucleotides matching TRBD1. The bases read TGCGCCAGCAGTTCCATCCCCGGACAGGGGAGTTCCGGGGAGCTGTTTTTT. Its translation is CASSSIPGQGSSGELFF.